This T cell receptor beta chain was documented in a study of cytomegalovirus exposure and HLA in healthy donors. The CDR3 covers 15 residues. Germline CDR1 LGHNA, CDR2 YNFKEQ. The ends were cut back, 5 bases at V and 2 bases at J, with 15 bases in the middle. The PCR ran on 60 Vbeta and 13 Jbeta primers. Sequencing was performed with immunoSEQ multiplex PCR; in TCRdb, only in-frame clones are kept and a portion is missing. This sample yields about 220,000 clones, of which roughly 82% are seen a single time; more than 5% belongs to the top ten. Sample: PBMCs. The sequence was obtained from a middle-aged woman in good health and CMV-seropositive. J is TRBJ1-2 and V is TRBV4-2; D uncertain. CDR3 DNA sequence: TGTGCCAGCAGCGCGCGGCGGGCCGCGAACTATGGCTACACCTTC. Its translation: CASSARRAANYGYTF.